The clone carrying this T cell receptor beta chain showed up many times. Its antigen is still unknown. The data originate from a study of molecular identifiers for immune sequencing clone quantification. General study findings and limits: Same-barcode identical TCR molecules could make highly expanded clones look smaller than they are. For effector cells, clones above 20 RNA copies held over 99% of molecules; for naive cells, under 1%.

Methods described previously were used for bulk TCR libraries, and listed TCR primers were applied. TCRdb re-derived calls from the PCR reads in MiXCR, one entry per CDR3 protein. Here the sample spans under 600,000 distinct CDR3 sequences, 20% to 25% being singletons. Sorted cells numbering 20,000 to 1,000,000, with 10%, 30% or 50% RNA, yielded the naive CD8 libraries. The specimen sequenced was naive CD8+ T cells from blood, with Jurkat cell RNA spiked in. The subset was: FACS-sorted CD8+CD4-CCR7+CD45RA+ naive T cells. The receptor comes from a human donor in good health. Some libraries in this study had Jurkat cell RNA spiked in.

This chain's CDR3 is CASSSRPDEQYF. The CDR3 coding sequence is TGTGCCAGCAGTAGCCGACCGGACGAGCAGTACTTC. The V and J genes are TRBV6-2 or TRBV6-3 and TRBJ2-7; D is undetermined. Deletions cut 5 bases from V and 5 bases from J, with 10 bases between. The CDR3 contains 12 residues. Germline lookup yields CDR1 MNHEY and CDR2 SVGEGT.